Shown below are 16 T cell receptor beta chains from a single sample sequenced in a study of technical replicates of blood from several donors. The repertoire was sequenced with immunoSEQ multiplex PCR; TCRdb's copy has only in-frame clones and lacks some. The sample has about 59,000 clones; 70% to 90% are singletons. Sequencing was performed on PBMCs. These receptors were obtained from a human donor in good health. Some clones in this sample may be carry-over from other donors' samples.

V and J are TRBV6-1 and TRBJ2-3; 8 nucleotides agree with TRBD2. V gave up 1 base and J gave up 4 bases; unmatched junction bases: 4. The CDR3 runs 15 residues. Germline CDR1 reads MNHNS; CDR2 reads SASEGT. The CDR3 region has the DNA TGTGCCAGCAGTGAAGACCGGGGGGGCGCAGATACGCAGTATTTT. Protein: CASSEDRGGADTQYF.

The chain's CDR3 is CASSLWPRGADTQYF. CDR3 in DNA: TGTGCCAGCAGCTTATGGCCCAGGGGCGCAGATACGCAGTATTTT. The genes are TRBV7-2 and TRBJ2-3, with D possibly TRBD1 on 6 matching bases. With 2 bases removed from V and 4 bases from J, the gap between germline ends came to 13 bases. The CDR3 is made up of 15 amino acids. CDR1 and CDR2 (germline): SGHTA, FQGNSA.

This chain joins TRBV18 and TRBJ1-1; D gene uncertain. Germline CDR1 KGHSH, CDR2 LQKENI. The CDR3 contains 13 residues. V gave up 6 bases and J gave up 0 bases, with 8 bases separating them. CDR3 protein: CASSRSMNTEAFF. The CDR3 DNA reads TGTGCCAGCTCGCGGTCAATGAACACTGAAGCTTTCTTT.

The rearrangement links TRBV5-4 to TRBJ2-3; a weak D match, TRBD1 (6 bases). Germline V gene data show CDR1 as SGHNT and CDR2 as YYREEE (reference sequence). CDR3 length equals 15 residues. V lost 3 bases to trimming and J lost 0 bases, with 11 bases between them. CDR3 sequence reads: CASSWMTGSTDTQYF. The DNA for the CDR3 is TGTGCCAGCAGCTGGATGACAGGAAGCACAGATACGCAGTATTTT.

The chain uses TRBV9 and TRBJ2-2; 8 bases are a match to TRBD2. In germline, CDR1 is SGDLS, CDR2 YYNGEE. Trimming removed 3 bases from V and 5 bases from J; junction bases left unmatched: 0. The CDR3 consists of 13 residues. The CDR3 loop is CASSERGTGELFF. Here the CDR3 DNA reads TGTGCCAGCAGCGAGCGGGGGACCGGGGAGCTGTTTTTT.

The rearrangement uses TRBV7-3 and TRBJ2-3, with D possibly matching TRBD1 (5 bases). This CDR3 has 16 amino acids. CDR1 is SGHTA and CDR2 is FQGTGA in the germline V gene. V lost 5 bases and J 4 bases, leaving 19 bases between the germline ends. CDR3 region: CASSPRDRIGADTQYF. The DNA for the CDR3 is TGTGCCAGCAGCCCCAGGGATAGGATTGGGGCAGATACGCAGTATTTT.

This clone came up a few times. The CDR3 is CASSRDLSPLPEAFF. The CDR3 DNA is TGTGCCAGCAGCAGGGACTTGTCCCCCCTCCCTGAAGCTTTCTTT. The chain couples TRBV2 to TRBJ1-1; a weak D match, TRBD1 (5 bases). The CDR3 is 15 amino acids. Trimming shortened V by 6 bases and J by 6 bases, and 20 bases separated the two germline ends. Germline values: CDR1 SNHLY, CDR2 FYNNEI.

CDR3 DNA: TGTGCCAGCAGTTACTGGGTTAGCGGGAGGGCGTACGAGCAGTACTTC. This translates into CASSYWVSGRAYEQYF. The V gene is TRBV6-5, the J gene TRBJ2-7, with 11 bases matching TRBD2. This CDR3 has 16 residues. Trimming removed 1 base from V and 4 bases from J; junction bases left unmatched: 6. Germline assignment: CDR1 MNHEY and CDR2 SVGAGI.

This chain connects TRBV12-5 to TRBJ2-1; D not certain. The length of the CDR3 is 14 residues. From germline, CDR1 is LGHNT and CDR2 FRNRAP. V was pared by 1 base and J by 0 bases, with 4 bases between. CDR3 DNA: TGTGCTAGTGGTTTGGAGAGCTCCTACAATGAGCAGTTCTTC. Encoded protein: CASGLESSYNEQFF.

The chain joins TRBV21-1 to TRBJ2-2; the table's D call, TRBD1, has no DNA check behind it. TRBV21-1 is noted as a pseudogene. The CDR3 contains 16 residues. In DNA form, the CDR3 reads TGTGCCAGCAGCCAAACAGGACAGGGGGCGACCGGGGAGCTGTTTTTT. Translating gives CASSQTGQGATGELFF.

This chain links TRBV2 with TRBJ1-6; D remains ambiguous. Deletions cut 3 bases from V and 10 bases from J, with 16 bases between. Germline V CDR1 and CDR2: SNHLY, FYNNEI. The CDR3 covers 15 residues. The CDR3 reads CASSDSVFSGSPLHF. In DNA form, the CDR3 reads TGTGCCAGCAGTGACTCGGTATTTTCCGGGTCACCCCTCCACTTT.

The chain couples TRBV6-6 to TRBJ2-1, with D possibly matching TRBD1 (6 bases). The germline CDR1 and CDR2 sequences are MNHNY and SVGAGI (reference sequence). V was cut by 5 bases and J by 6 bases, with 14 bases left in between. This CDR3 has 14 amino acids. The CDR3 protein is CASSDRDTFNEQFF. The CDR3 DNA reads TGTGCCAGCAGTGACCGGGACACTTTCAATGAGCAGTTCTTC.

The J gene is TRBJ2-5, the V gene TRBV30, with a weak D call TRBD1 (5 bases). The CDR3 contains 13 residues. Trimming took off 1 base at V and 2 bases at J, with 8 bases between the two ends. CDR1 is GTSNPN and CDR2 is SVGIG in the germline V gene (reference sequence). The CDR3 region is CAWSGGLQETQYF. The CDR3 bases are TGTGCCTGGAGTGGGGGCCTTCAAGAGACCCAGTACTTC.

V and J are TRBV29-1 and TRBJ1-2; 9 bases map to TRBD1. Germline-derived CDR1 and CDR2 are SQVTM and ANQGSEA. CDR3 length: 13 amino acids. Trimming took 3 bases from V and 4 from J; bases not matched to a gene: 3. CDR3 coding DNA: TGCAGCGTTGACAGGGGACAGGGCTATGGCTACACCTTC. Protein sequence: CSVDRGQGYGYTF.

The chain joins TRBV30 to TRBJ1-1; D perhaps matches TRBD1 (6 bases). CDR1 and CDR2 (germline): GTSNPN, SVGIG (reference sequence). The CDR3 runs 13 residues. V lost 5 bases, J lost 3 bases, and 13 bases lay in between. The chain's CDR3 is CAWGSPGDTEAFF. The CDR3 bases are TGTGCCTGGGGTTCACCAGGGGACACTGAAGCTTTCTTT.

In this sample, this clone turned up once. V gene TRBV7-9 combines with J gene TRBJ2-3; the match to TRBD1 covers 8 bases. Germline CDR1 and CDR2: SEHNR and FQNEAQ (reference sequence). V was pared by 6 bases and J by 0 bases, with 8 bases of the junction left unmatched. The CDR3 covers 16 residues. The CDR3 loop is CASSSRGQTSTDTQYF. CDR3 sequence (DNA): TGTGCCAGCAGTTCCAGGGGGCAGACTAGCACAGATACGCAGTATTTT. The whole variable domain, remainder taken from reference TRBV7-9 and TRBJ2-3, is DTGVSQNPRHKITKRGQNVTFRCDPISEHNRLYWYRQTLGQGPEFLTYFQNEAQLEKSRLLSDRFSAERPKGSFSTLEIQRTEQGDSAMYLCASSSRGQTSTDTQYFGPGTRLTVL.